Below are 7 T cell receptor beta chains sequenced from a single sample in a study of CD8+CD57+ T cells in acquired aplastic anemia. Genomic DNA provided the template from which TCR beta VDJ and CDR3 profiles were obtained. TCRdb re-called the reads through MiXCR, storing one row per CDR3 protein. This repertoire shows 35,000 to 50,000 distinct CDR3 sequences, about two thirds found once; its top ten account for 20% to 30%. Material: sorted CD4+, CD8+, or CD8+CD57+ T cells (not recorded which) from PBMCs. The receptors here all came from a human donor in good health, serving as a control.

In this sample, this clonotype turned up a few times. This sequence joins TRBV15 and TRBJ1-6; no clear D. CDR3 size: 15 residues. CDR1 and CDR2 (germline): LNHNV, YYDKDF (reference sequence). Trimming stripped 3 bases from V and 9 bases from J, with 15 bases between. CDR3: CATSSSSTWTSPLHF. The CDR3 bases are TGTGCCACCAGCAGTTCGTCGACCTGGACTTCACCCCTCCACTTT.

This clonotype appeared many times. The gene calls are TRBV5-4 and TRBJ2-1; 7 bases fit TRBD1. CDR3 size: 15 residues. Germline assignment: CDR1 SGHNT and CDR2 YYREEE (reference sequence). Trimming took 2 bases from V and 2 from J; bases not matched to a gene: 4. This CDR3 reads CASSFGTAPYNEQFF. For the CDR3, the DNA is TGTGCCAGCAGCTTCGGGACAGCCCCCTACAATGAGCAGTTCTTC.

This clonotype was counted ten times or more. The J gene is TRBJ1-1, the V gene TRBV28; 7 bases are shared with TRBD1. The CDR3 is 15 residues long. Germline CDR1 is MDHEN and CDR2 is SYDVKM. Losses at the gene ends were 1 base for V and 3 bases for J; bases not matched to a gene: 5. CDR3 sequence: CASSLYTGADTEAFF. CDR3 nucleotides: TGTGCCAGCAGTTTATACACAGGGGCGGACACTGAAGCTTTCTTT.

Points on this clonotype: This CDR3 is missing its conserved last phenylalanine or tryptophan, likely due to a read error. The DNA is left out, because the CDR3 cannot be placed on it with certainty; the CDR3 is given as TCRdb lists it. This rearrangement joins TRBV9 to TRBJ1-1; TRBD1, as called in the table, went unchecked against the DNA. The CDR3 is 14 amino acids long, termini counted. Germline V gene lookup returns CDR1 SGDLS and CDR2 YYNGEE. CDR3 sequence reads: CASSVVGGGPEASS.

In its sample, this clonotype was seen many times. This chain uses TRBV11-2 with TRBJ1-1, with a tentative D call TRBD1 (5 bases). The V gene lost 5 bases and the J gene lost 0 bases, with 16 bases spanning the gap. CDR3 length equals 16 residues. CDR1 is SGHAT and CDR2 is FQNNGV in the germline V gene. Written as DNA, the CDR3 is TGTGCCAGCAGCCCACCCACCGGGACTTTGAACACTGAAGCTTTCTTT. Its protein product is CASSPPTGTLNTEAFF.

The CDR3 loop reads CASSYSRNTEAFF. CDR3 coding DNA: TGTGCCAGCAGTTACTCCCGGAACACTGAAGCTTTCTTT. The gene calls are TRBV6-2 or TRBV6-3 and TRBJ1-1; no clear D. Deletions cut 0 bases from V and 1 base from J, with 3 bases between. Germline V gene lookup returns CDR1 MNHEY and CDR2 SVGEGT. This CDR3 contains 13 residues.

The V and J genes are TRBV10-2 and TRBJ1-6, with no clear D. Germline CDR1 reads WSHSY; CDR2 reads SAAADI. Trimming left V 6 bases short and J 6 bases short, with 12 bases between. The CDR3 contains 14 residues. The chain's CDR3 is CASREAVGNSPLHF. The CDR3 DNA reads TGCGCCAGCAGGGAGGCAGTAGGTAATTCACCCCTCCACTTT.